Listed below are T cell receptor beta chains from one sample, sequenced in a study of blood T cell repertoires in COVID-19. Profiled with immunoSEQ multiplex PCR; TCRdb holds only in-frame clones, not every one. The sample yields some 270,000 clones, approximately 83% seen once. The sequenced sample was peripheral blood. The receptors originated from a woman aged 70-85 years with acute or convalescent COVID-19. Each CDR3 is given with its conserved first and last residue. A D gene is named only where the DNA matches it firmly. A clone size is listed for some rows: how often the clone was seen (once, few, many), or a class if it is expanded.

j_gene | d_gene | abundance | v_gene | len | CDR3nt | CDR3aa
TRBJ1-2 | TRBD1 | once | TRBV18 | 14 | TGTGCCAGCTCCCCAAGTACAGGGGGCTATGGCTACACCTTC | CASSPSTGGYGYTF
TRBJ1-2 | TRBD1 | . | TRBV10-3 | 16 | TGTGCCATCAGGACCTCTACGGGGACAGCGAACTATGGCTACACCTTC | CAIRTSTGTANYGYTF
TRBJ1-3 | . | . | TRBV7-9 | 15 | TGTGCCAGCAGCTTAGTGAGGGGACAAGGAAACACCATATATTTT | CASSLVRGQGNTIYF
TRBJ1-1 | TRBD1 | . | TRBV2 | 15 | TGTGCCAGCAGGACAGGGGGCATCATGAACACTGAAGCTTTCTTT | CASRTGGIMNTEAFF
TRBJ2-7 | TRBD1 | . | TRBV30 | 16 | TGTGCCTGGCTTCCCGGGACAGGGCTATCGACCTACGAGCAGTACTTC | CAWLPGTGLSTYEQYF
TRBJ2-3 | TRBD1 | . | TRBV27 | 16 | TGTGCCAGCAGTTTAGGGACAGGGGGCGGCACAGATACGCAGTATTTT | CASSLGTGGGTDTQYF
TRBJ2-7 | . | . | TRBV18 | 12 | TGTGCCAGCTCACCAGCCAGCTACGAGCAGTACTTC | CASSPASYEQYF
TRBJ1-1 | TRBD1 | . | TRBV7-7 | 13 | TGTGCCAGCAGCAGGGACAGCAACACTGAAGCTTTCTTT | CASSRDSNTEAFF
TRBJ1-1 | . | . | TRBV18 | 14 | TGTGCCAGCTCACCACAACAGGGGAACACTGAAGCTTTCTTT | CASSPQQGNTEAFF
TRBJ1-5 | . | . | TRBV6-5 | 14 | TGTGCCAGCAGAAGGGACTCTAGCAATCAGCCCCAGCATTTT | CASRRDSSNQPQHF
TRBJ2-2 | . | . | TRBV7-9 | 14 | TGTGCCAGCAGCTTGGGGCCGGCCGGGGGGGAGCTGTTTTTT | CASSLGPAGGELFF
TRBJ2-1 | . | few | TRBV7-2 | 15 | TGTGCCAGCAGCTTAGGGTCGTCTAGGGGCAATGAGCAGTTCTTC | CASSLGSSRGNEQFF
TRBJ1-1 | . | few | TRBV30 | 13 | TGTGCCTGGAGTGCAGGGGAGAACACTGAAGCTTTCTTT | CAWSAGENTEAFF
TRBJ2-7 | . | . | TRBV3-1/TRBV3-2 | 14 | TGTGCCAGCAGCCCCTTTCCATCGACTAGTTCAGAGTACTTC | CASSPFPSTSSEYF
TRBJ2-1 | . | . | TRBV19 | 13 | . | CASSTSVYNEQFF
TRBJ1-3 | . | . | TRBV3-1/TRBV3-2 | 14 | TGTGCCAGCATGAGAGTCTCCGGTGGAAACACCATATATTTT | CASMRVSGGNTIYF
TRBJ2-2 | . | . | TRBV9 | 13 | TGTGCCAGCAGCGTAGAAGGGGCCGGGGAGCTGTTTTTT | CASSVEGAGELFF
TRBJ1-6 | TRBD1 | . | TRBV2 | 16 | TGTGCCAGCAGTGAACAGGGACAGGGCAATAATTCACCCCTCCACTTT | CASSEQGQGNNSPLHF
TRBJ2-1 | TRBD2 | . | TRBV7-9 | 14 | TGTGCCAGCGAGTGGCGGGGGGGCCGAAATGAGCAGTTCTTC | CASEWRGGRNEQFF
TRBJ1-2 | . | . | TRBV5-1 | 14 | TGCGCCAGCAGCACTGGACAGAAAAACTATGGCTACACCTTC | CASSTGQKNYGYTF
TRBJ1-5 | . | . | TRBV2 | 16 | TGTGCCAGCAGTGGAAATGGAGGGCTAAAGGGTCAGCCCCAGCATTTT | CASSGNGGLKGQPQHF
TRBJ1-4 | . | few | TRBV2 | 16 | TGTGCCAGCAGTCGGAGGCCGGTTGCAACTAATGAAAAACTGTTTTTT | CASSRRPVATNEKLFF
TRBJ1-1 | . | . | TRBV7-2 | 14 | TGTGCCAGCAGCTTAGAACGTATGAGCACTGAAGCTTTCTTT | CASSLERMSTEAFF
TRBJ2-3 | . | . | TRBV7-9 | 17 | TGTGCCAGCAGCTACCGAGGCGGGGGCCGTCACACAGATACGCAGTATTTT | CASSYRGGGRHTDTQYF
TRBJ2-5 | . | . | TRBV12-3/TRBV12-4 | 12 | TGTGCCAGCAGTTTTCTCGGGGAGACCCAGTACTTC | CASSFLGETQYF